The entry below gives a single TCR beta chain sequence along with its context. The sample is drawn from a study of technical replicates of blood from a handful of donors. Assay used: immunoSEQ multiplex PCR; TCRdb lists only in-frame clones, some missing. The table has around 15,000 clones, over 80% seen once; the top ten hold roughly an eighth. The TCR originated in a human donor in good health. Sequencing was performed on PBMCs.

The CDR3 reads CASSYSTTGEQYF. DNA for the CDR3: TGTGCCAGCAGTTACTCTACCACGGGGGAGCAGTACTTC. This sequence joins TRBV6-5 and TRBJ2-7; D perhaps matches TRBD2 (5 bases). Germline V gene lookup returns CDR1 MNHEY and CDR2 SVGAGI. CDR3 size: 13 residues. Trimming removed 0 bases at V and 7 bases at J, with 10 bases between.